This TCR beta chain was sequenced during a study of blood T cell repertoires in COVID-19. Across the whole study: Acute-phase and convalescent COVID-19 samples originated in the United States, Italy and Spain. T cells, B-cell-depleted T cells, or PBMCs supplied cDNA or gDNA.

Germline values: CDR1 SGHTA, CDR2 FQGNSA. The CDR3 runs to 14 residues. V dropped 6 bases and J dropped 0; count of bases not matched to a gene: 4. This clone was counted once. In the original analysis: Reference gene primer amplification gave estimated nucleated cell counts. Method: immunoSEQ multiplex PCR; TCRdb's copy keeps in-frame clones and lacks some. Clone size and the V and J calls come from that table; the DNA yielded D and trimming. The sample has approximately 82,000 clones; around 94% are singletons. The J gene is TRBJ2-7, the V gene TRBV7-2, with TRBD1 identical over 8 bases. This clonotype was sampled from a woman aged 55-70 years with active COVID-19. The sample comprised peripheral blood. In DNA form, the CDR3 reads TGTGCCAGCAGTCAAGGACAGGGCTCCTACGAGCAGTACTTC. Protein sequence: CASSQGQGSYEQYF.